This T cell receptor beta chain stems from a study of long-term antiretroviral therapy in people with HIV (dated by TCRdb to between 2021 and 2024). About the full investigation: The earliest samples were collected about a decade before the 2015 WHO recommendation for immediate ART, when ART was typically delayed until CD4 counts fell. This retrospective serial study examined whether starting ART and sustained HIV suppression were associated with changes in the composition and diversity of the TRB repertoire in peripheral blood. A total of some 210 cryopreserved PBMC samples were contributed to the cohort by 30 adults with confirmed HIV infection, with samples collected serially over a mean of about 6 years (range 1-12). About 35% of the 30 participants with HIV were female. No cross-contamination during QIAcube processing was shown when test extractions of a monoclonal T-cell line were performed alongside 30 to 40 polyclonal samples.

About this clone itself: Its antigen is not yet known. Base quality data are lacking; no much larger clone is found one base away.

Overall results and qualifications from the work: Starting ART was linked to a significant rise in TRB diversity, yet even after long-term ART the diversity remained significantly lower than in transplant donor controls. Since PBMC availability was limited, sequencing covered only the TCR beta chain, with no alpha chain pairing. Inferences about post-ART repertoire changes are limited because no data were available on ART adherence, viral resistance or therapy changes. Expanded TRB clones identified before ART initiation dominated the repertoire at all time points, although this dominance fluctuated and declined in many PLHIV after ART. CDR3 length ranges in HIV repertoires were narrower than in controls, and network structure suggested an antigen-experienced repertoire with only a slight naive shift after ART. Unsorted PBMC were profiled instead of sorted CD4+ and CD8+ T cells because pre-ART samples had limited cell numbers. The samples were dated from about 2004 to 2017, and the ART regimens that were used may be less effective than current ART regimens.

The immunoSEQ hsTCRB v3.0 assay was used at survey level resolution for TRB variable region sequencing. TRB sequencing targeted a depth of roughly 40,000-55,000 T-cell genomes per sample. Pooled TRB libraries were sequenced on an Illumina MiSeq with a v3 150-cycle kit. The authors processed their data as follows. Repertoire analysis was performed in R inside a reproducible Nextflow workflow that covered QC, data transformation and analysis. LymphoSeq2, an R package for exploring AIRR-Seq data, was used to implement the custom analyses. A few samples that yielded fewer than 5000 total TRB sequences were excluded, so that 150 to 200 HIV repertoires were analyzed. Among the approximately 200 retained HIV repertoires, approximately 57 were collected before ART initiation and some 130 were collected after ART initiation. Repertoires were downsampled to 5000 TRB nucleotide sequences, with summary statistics averaged over 100 downsampling iterations. The analysis kept only TRB sequences whose CDR3 regions were at least seven amino acids long. Two measures captured diversity: a Shannon entropy-derived clonality score and the Gini coefficient. Repertoire networks linked the top 5000 CDR3 amino acid sequences whenever two sequences differed by an edit distance of one. For TRB CDR3 amino acid sequences, antigen specificity groups and MHC restriction were predicted with GLIPH2. To flag known CMV, EBV, HIV or tissue antigen associations, CDR3 amino acid sequences were matched against VDJdb and McPAS-TCR. Pre-ART, post-ART and control groups were compared with Wilcoxon signed-rank tests and Holm-Bonferroni correction. Imported from immuneACCESS, the table was reduced by TCRdb to in-frame sequences with V and J called. These copies leave out some clones; in studies compared against another copy, an unresolved V gene accounts for under half, and the cause of the remainder is not known. V and J calls and clone size come straight from that table; D and trimming were deduced from the DNA. Across this sample there are 15,000 to 20,000 clones, with 65% to 85% seen only once. The ten largest account for nearly 8% of the sample.

Trimming removed 6 bases from V and 1 base from J, leaving 12 bases between the germline ends. As encoded in the germline V gene, CDR1 is SNHLY while CDR2 is FYNNEI. From its cysteine to its phenylalanine, the CDR3 spans 14 amino acids. Only the CDR3 DNA stays, 42 bases, in frame from base 1. Inclusion was restricted to participants for whom at least one PBMC sample before ART initiation and at least two post-ART samples were available. Every participant with HIV received treatment in the United States of America. Before DNA extraction, cryopreserved samples of roughly 0.85-10 million PBMC were thawed and washed. At the time of the earliest PBMC sample, participants with HIV were aged between about 20 and 60 years. Each participant contributed PBMC samples from 1-4 timepoints before ART initiation and 2-8 timepoints after ART initiation, with a median of 7 samples. Serial HIV viral load, CD4+ T-cell count, ART history and demographic data were obtained for every participant. Using a Qiagen kit on a QIAcube, genomic DNA was extracted from unsorted PBMC, with samples processed in batches of 12.

The chain employs TRBV2 and TRBJ1-1; the D gene cannot be named for sure. The receptor comes from a man in his late teens or twenties with HIV. The source material was unsorted PBMCs, sampled 0.9 years after starting antiretroviral therapy. The CDR3 region has the sequence CASRLRSSNTEAFF. The sequence in DNA is TGTGCCAGCAGGCTCAGGAGTTCGAACACTGAAGCTTTCTTT.